This record covers a single TCR beta chain. In the original workflow: Amplification from reference gene primers served as the basis for estimated nucleated cell counts. Libraries were prepared by immunoSEQ multiplex PCR; TCRdb keeps only in-frame clonotypes and omits some of them. D and trimming come from the DNA, and the V and J calls and clone size come from that table. The sample holds 150,000 to 200,000 clones, roughly nine tenths seen once. Per germline, CDR1 MGHDK and CDR2 SYGVNS. V lost 4 bases, J lost 6 bases, and 13 bases lay in between. CDR3 length: 14 amino acids. This sample was taken from a study of blood T cell repertoires in COVID-19. Study as a whole: Material from acute and convalescent COVID-19 was sourced from the United States, Italy and Spain. T cells, B-cell-depleted T cells, or PBMCs provided the cDNA or gDNA that served as material.

The TCR comes from a man aged 55 to 69 with active or convalescent COVID-19. The material sequenced was peripheral blood. The chain is built from TRBV25-1 and TRBJ2-1; the D gene is possibly TRBD2 (6 bases). CDR3 DNA: TGTGCCAGCAGTGGGTTAGGGACTTTCAATGAGCAGTTCTTC. Its translation is CASSGLGTFNEQFF.